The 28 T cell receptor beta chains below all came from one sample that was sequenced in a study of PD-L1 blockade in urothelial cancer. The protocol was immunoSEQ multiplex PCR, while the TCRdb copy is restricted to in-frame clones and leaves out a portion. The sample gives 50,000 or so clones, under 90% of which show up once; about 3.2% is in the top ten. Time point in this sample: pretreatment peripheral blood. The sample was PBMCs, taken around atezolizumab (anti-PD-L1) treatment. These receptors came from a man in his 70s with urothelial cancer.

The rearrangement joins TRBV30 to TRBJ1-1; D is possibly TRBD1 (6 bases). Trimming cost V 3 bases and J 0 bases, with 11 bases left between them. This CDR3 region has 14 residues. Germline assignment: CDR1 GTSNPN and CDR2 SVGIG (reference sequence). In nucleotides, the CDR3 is TGTGCCTGGAGGAAACAGGGTATGAACACTGAAGCTTTCTTT. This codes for CAWRKQGMNTEAFF.

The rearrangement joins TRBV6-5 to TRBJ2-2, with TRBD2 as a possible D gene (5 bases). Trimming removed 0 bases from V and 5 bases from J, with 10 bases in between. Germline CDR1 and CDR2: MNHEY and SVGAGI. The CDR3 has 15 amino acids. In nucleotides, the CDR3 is TGTGCCAGCAGTTACTCCCCCCCGGGGACCGGGGAGCTGTTTTTT. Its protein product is CASSYSPPGTGELFF.

CDR3 residues: CASSQDTDRASPLHF. The CDR3 coding sequence is TGTGCCAGCAGCCAAGATACGGACAGGGCGTCACCCCTCCACTTT. The J gene is TRBJ1-6, the V gene TRBV4-2, with 8 positions matching TRBD1. V lost 0 bases and J lost 10; bases outside the gene matches: 5. Germline CDR1 reads LGHNA; CDR2 reads YNFKEQ. The CDR3 runs 15 residues.

The CDR3 loop reads CASSSRTGDSYNEQFF. The CDR3 DNA sequence: TGTGCCAGCAGTTCTCGGACAGGGGACTCCTACAATGAGCAGTTCTTC. The chain couples TRBV6-5 to TRBJ2-1, with 9 positions matching TRBD1. CDR1 is MNHEY, CDR2 SVGAGI, per germline. The CDR3 length is 16 residues. J gave up 0 bases and V 4 bases, and 4 bases lay outside the gene matches.

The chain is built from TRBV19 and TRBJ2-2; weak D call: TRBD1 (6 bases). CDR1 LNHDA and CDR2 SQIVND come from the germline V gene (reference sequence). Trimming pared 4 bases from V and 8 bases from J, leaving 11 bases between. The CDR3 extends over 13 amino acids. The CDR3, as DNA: TGTGCCAGTAGTAGGAAACAGGGTGGGGAGCTGTTTTTT. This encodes CASSRKQGGELFF.

CDR3 sequence: CASSGTGRWGYTF. The CDR3 bases are TGTGCCAGCAGTGGTACAGGAAGGTGGGGCTACACCTTC. The rearrangement joins TRBV2 to TRBJ1-2; D might be TRBD1 (5 bases). This CDR3 contains 13 residues. The germline CDR1 and CDR2 sequences are SNHLY and FYNNEI. The V and J ends lost 4 bases and 8 bases respectively, with 14 bases between them.

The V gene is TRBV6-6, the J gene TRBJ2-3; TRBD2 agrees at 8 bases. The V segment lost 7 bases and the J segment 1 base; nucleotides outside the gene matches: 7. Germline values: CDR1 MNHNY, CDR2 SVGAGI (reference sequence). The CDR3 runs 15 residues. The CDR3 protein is CASIKRGGRTDTQYF. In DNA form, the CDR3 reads TGTGCCAGCATCAAACGGGGGGGACGCACAGATACGCAGTATTTT.

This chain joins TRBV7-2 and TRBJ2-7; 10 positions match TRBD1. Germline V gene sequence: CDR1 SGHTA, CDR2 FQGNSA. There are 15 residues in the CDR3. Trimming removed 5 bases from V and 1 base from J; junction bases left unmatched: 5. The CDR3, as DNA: TGTGCCAGCAGCCTTAGGACAGGGGGTTCCTACGAGCAGTACTTC. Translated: CASSLRTGGSYEQYF.

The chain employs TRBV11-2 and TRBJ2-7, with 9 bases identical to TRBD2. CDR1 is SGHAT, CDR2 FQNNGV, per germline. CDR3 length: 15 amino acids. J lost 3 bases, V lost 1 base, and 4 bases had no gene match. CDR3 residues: CASSLGLAGYYEQYF. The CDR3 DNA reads TGTGCCAGCAGCTTAGGCCTAGCGGGATACTACGAGCAGTACTTC.

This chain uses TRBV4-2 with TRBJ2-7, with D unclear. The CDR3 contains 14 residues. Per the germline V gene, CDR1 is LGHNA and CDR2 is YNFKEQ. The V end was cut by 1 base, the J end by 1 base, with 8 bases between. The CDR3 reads CASSQARASYEQYF. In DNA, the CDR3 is TGTGCCAGCAGCCAAGCTCGCGCGTCCTACGAGCAGTACTTC.

The CDR3 DNA follows: TGCGCCAGCAGCTGGGGGGACAGGGAGGTGGGCGAGCAGTACTTC. It yields the protein CASSWGDREVGEQYF. The V and J genes are TRBV5-1 and TRBJ2-7, with 9 bases fitting TRBD1. The junction had 10 bases not matched to a gene; V was cut back by 3 bases and J by 6 bases. The length of the CDR3 is 15 residues. Germline V gene sequence: CDR1 SGHRS, CDR2 YFSETQ.

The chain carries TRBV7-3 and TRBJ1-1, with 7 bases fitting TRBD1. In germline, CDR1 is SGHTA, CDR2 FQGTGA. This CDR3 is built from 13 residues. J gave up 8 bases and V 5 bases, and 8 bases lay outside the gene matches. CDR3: CASSPTGRSEAFF. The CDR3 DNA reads TGTGCCAGCAGCCCGACAGGGAGATCGGAAGCTTTCTTT.

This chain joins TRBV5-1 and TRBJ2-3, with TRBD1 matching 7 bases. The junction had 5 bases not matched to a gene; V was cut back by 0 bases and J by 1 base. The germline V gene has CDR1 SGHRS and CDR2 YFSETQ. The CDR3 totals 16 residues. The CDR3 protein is CASSLDIGTGTDTQYF. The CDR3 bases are TGCGCCAGCAGCTTGGATATCGGGACAGGCACAGATACGCAGTATTTT.

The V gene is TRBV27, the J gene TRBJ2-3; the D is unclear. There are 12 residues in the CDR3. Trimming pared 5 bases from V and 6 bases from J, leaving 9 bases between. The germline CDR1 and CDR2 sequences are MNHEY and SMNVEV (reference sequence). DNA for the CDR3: TGTGCCAGCAGTGCCCTAGAGGATACGCAGTATTTT. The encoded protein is CASSALEDTQYF.

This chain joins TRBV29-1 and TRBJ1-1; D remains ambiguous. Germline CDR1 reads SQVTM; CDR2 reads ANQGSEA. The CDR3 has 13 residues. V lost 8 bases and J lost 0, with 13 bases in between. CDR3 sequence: CSSLRGLNTEAFF. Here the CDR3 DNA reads TGCAGCTCGCTCAGAGGTCTGAACACTGAAGCTTTCTTT.

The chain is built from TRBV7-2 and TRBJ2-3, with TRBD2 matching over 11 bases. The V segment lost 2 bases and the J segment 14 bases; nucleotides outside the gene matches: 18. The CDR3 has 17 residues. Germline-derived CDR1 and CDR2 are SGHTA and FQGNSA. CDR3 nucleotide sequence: TGTGCCAGCAGCTTAAAGGGGGGAGGACTAGCGGGTCCCACGGGGTATTTT. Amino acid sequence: CASSLKGGGLAGPTGYF.

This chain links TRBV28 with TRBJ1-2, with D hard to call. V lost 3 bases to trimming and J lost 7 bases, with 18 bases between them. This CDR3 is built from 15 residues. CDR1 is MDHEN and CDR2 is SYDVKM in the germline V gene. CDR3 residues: CASSFYAGSYAGYTF. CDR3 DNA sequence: TGTGCCAGCAGTTTCTACGCCGGGTCTTATGCTGGCTACACCTTC.

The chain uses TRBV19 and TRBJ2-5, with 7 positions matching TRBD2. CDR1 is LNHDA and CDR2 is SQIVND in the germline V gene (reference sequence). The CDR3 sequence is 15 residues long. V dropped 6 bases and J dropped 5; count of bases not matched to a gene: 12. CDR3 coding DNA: TGTGCCAGTAGCCAAAAACTAGCGCCCAGGGAGACCCAGTACTTC. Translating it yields CASSQKLAPRETQYF.

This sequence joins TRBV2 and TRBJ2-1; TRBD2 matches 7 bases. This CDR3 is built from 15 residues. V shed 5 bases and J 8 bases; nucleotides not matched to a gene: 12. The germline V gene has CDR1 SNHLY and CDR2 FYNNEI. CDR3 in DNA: TGTGCCAGCAGTCAGAGGGGAGGGAATGGTGATGAGCAGTTCTTC. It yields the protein CASSQRGGNGDEQFF.

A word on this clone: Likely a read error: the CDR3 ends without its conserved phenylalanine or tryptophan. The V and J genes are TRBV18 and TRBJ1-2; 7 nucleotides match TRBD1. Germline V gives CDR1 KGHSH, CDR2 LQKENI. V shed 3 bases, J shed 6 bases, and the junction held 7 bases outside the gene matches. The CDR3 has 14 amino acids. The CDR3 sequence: CASSPPRGPDGYTL. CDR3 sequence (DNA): TGTGCCAGCTCACCTCCTAGGGGGCCGGATGGCTACACCCTC.

CDR3 sequence: CASRRTLDRRNSYEQYF. The CDR3 DNA reads as TGTGCCAGCAGGAGAACTCTTGACAGGCGGAACTCCTACGAGCAGTACTTC. This chain uses TRBV7-8 with TRBJ2-7, with D possibly matching TRBD1 (6 bases). Between the trimmed V and J ends, which lost 6 bases and 0 bases, there was a span of 21 bases. The CDR3 totals 17 residues. Looked up from germline, CDR1 is SGHVS and CDR2 is FQNEAQ.

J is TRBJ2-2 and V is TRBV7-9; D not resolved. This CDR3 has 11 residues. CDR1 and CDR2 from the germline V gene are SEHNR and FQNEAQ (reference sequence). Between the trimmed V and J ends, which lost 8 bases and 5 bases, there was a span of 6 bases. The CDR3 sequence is CASERTGELFF. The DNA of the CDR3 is TGTGCCAGCGAACGGACCGGGGAGCTGTTTTTT.

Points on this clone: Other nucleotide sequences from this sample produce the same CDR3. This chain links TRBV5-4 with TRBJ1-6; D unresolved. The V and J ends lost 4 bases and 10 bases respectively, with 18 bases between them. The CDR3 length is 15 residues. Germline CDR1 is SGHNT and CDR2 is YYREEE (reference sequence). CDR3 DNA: TGTGCCAGCAGCAGAGGACCGGGCGGGGAGTCACCCCTCCACTTT. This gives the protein CASSRGPGGESPLHF. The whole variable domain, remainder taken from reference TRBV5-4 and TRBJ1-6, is ETGVTQSPTHLIKTRGQQVTLRCSSQSGHNTVSWYQQALGQGPQFIFQYYREEENGRGNFPPRFSGLQFPNYSSELNVNALELDDSALYLCASSRGPGGESPLHFGNGTRLTVT.

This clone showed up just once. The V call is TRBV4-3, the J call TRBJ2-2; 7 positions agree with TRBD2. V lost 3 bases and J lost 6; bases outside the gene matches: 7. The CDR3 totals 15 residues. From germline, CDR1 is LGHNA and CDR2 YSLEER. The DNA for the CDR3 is TGCGCCAGCAGCCAGAGGACTAGTAACTCCGGGGAGCTGTTTTTT. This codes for CASSQRTSNSGELFF.

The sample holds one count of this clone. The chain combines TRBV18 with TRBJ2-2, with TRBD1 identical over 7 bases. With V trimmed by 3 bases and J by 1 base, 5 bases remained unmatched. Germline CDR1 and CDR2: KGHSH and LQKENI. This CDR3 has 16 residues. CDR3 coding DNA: TGTGCCAGCTCACCCCCACAGGGGATGAACACCGGGGAGCTGTTTTTT. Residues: CASSPPQGMNTGELFF. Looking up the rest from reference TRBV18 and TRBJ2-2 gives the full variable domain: NAGVMQNPRHLVRRRGQEARLRCSPMKGHSHVYWYRQLPEEGLKFMVYLQKENIIDESGMPKERFSAEFPKEGPSILRIQQVVRGDSAAYFCASSPPQGMNTGELFFGEGSRLTVL.

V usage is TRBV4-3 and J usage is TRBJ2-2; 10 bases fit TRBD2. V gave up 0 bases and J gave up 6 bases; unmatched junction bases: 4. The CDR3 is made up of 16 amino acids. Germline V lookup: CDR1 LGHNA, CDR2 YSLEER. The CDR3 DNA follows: TGCGCCAGCAGCCAAGAGGGACTAGCGTTGGCCGGGGAGCTGTTTTTT. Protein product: CASSQEGLALAGELFF.

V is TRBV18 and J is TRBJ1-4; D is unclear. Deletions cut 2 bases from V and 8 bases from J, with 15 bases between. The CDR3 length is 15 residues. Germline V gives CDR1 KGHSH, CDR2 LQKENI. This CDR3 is CASSPNSGFREKLFF. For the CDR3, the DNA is TGTGCCAGCTCACCAAATTCCGGGTTTCGAGAAAAACTGTTTTTT.

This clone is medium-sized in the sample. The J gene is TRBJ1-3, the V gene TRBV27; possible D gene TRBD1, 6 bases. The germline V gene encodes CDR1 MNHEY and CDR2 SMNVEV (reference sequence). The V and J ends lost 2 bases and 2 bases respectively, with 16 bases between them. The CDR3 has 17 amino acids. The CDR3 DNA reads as TGTGCCAGCAGTTTAAGGGGGAGCAAGCTCACTGGAAACACCATATATTTT. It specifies CASSLRGSKLTGNTIYF.